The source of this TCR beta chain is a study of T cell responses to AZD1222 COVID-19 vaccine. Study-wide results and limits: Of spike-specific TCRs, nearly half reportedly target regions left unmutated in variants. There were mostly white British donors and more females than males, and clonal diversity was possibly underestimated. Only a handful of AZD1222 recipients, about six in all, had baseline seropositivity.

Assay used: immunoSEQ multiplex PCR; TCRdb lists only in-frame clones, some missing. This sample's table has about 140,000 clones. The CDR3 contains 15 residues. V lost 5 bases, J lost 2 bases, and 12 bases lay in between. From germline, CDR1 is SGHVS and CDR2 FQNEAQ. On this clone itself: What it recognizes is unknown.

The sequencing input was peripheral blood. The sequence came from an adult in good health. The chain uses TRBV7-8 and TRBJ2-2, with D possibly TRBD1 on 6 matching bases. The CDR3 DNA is TGTGCCAGCAGCCGAGAGGGGGTTAACACCGGGGAGCTGTTTTTT. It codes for CASSREGVNTGELFF.